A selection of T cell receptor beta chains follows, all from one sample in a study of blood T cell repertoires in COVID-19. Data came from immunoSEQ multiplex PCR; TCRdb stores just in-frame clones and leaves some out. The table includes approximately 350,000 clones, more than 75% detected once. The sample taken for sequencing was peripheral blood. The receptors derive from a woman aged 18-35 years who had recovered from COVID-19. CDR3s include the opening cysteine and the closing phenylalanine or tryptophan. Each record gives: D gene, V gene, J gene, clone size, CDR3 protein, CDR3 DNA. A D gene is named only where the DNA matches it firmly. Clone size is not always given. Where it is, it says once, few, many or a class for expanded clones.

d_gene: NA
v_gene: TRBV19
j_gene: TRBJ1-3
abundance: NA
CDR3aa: CASSIHARGAGNTIYF
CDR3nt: TGTGCCAGTAGTATCCACGCCAGGGGAGCTGGAAACACCATATATTTT

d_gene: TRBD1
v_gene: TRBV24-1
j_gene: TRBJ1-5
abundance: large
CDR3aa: CATSEGQGQPQHF
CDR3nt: TGTGCCACCAGTGAGGGACAGGGGCAGCCCCAGCATTTT

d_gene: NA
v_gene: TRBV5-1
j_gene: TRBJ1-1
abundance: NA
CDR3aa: CASSHGQAPLEAFF
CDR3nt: TGCGCCAGCAGCCATGGACAAGCCCCCCTTGAAGCTTTCTTT

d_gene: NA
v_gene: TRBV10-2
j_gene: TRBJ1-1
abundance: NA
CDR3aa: CASVGTPNTEAFF
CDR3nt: TGCGCCAGCGTAGGGACACCGAACACTGAAGCTTTCTTT

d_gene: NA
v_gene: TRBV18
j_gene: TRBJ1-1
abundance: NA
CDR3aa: CASDNTREAFF
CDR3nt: TGTGCCAGCGACAATACACGGGAAGCTTTCTTT

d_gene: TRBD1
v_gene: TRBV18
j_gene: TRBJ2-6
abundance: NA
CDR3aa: CASSPRQGPSGANVLTF
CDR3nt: TGTGCCAGCTCACCTCGACAGGGACCCTCTGGGGCCAACGTCCTGACTTTC

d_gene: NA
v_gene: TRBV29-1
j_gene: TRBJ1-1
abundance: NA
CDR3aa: CSVSETGSEAFF
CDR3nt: TGCAGCGTCTCAGAAACAGGCTCTGAAGCTTTCTTT

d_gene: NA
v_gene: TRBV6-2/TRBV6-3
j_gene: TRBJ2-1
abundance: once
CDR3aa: CASSRMGGVYNEQFF
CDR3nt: TGTGCCAGCAGCCGTATGGGGGGAGTCTACAATGAGCAGTTCTTC

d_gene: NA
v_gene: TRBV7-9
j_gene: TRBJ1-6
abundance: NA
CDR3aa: CASSLVRSVGGYSPLHF
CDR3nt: TGTGCCAGCAGCTTAGTCAGGTCCGTCGGGGGGTACTCACCCCTCCACTTT

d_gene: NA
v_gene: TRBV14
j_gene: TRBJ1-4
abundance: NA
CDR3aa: CASSQGRRLAHEKLFF
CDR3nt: TGTGCCAGCAGCCAAGGTAGGCGGCTGGCTCACGAAAAACTGTTTTTT

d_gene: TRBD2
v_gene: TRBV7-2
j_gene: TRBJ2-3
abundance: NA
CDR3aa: CASSLRLAGRDTQYF
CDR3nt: TGTGCCAGCAGCTTAAGACTAGCGGGTAGGGATACGCAGTATTTT

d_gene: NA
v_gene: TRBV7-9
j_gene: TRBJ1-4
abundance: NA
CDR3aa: CASSPRYRVANEKLFF
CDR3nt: TGTGCCAGCAGCCCAAGGTACAGGGTGGCTAATGAAAAACTGTTTTTT

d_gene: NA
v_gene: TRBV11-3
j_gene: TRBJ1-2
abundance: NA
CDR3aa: CASSLDGTSSVGYTF
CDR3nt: TGTGCCAGCAGCTTAGATGGTACCTCGTCGGTTGGCTACACCTTC

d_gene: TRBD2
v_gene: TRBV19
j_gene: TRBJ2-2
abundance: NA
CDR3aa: CASSIGGWVLAVPEELFF
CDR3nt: TGTGCCAGTAGTATCGGGGGGTGGGTCTTAGCCGTCCCGGAGGAGCTGTTTTTT

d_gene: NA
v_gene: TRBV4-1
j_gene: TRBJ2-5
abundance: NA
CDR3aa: CASSLRVDEETQYF
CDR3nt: TGCGCCAGCAGCCTCAGGGTAGATGAAGAGACCCAGTACTTC

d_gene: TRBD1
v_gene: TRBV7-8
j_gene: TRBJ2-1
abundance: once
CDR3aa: CASSLPRQGPHHEQFF
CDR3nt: TGTGCCAGCAGCCTGCCCCGACAGGGCCCCCATCATGAGCAGTTCTTC

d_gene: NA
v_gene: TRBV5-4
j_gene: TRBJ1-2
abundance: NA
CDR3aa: CASSSQDYRSRYTF
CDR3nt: TGTGCCAGCAGCTCCCAGGATTACAGGTCCCGCTACACCTTC

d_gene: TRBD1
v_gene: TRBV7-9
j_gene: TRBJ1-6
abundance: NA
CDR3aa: CASSTTGAVFSPLHF
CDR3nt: TGTGCCAGCAGCACCACAGGGGCGGTGTTTTCACCCCTCCACTTT

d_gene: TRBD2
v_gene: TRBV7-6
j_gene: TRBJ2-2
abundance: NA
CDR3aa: CASSSQLAGEAGELFF
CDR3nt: TGTGCCAGCAGCTCACAGTTAGCGGGGGAGGCCGGGGAGCTGTTTTTT

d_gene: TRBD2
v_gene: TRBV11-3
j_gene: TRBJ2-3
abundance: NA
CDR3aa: CASSLDISTSGRFSTDTQYF
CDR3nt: TGTGCCAGCAGCTTAGATATTTCGACTAGCGGGAGGTTTAGCACAGATACGCAGTATTTT

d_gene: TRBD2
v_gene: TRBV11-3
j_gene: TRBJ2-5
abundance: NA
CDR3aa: CASSTARPSGKQETQYF
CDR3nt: TGTGCCAGCAGCACCGCCCGGCCTAGCGGTAAACAAGAGACCCAGTACTTC

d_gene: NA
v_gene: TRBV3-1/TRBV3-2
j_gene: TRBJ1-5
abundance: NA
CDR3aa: CASSQVGEAQHF
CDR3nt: TGTGCCAGCAGCCAAGTAGGGGAGGCCCAGCATTTT

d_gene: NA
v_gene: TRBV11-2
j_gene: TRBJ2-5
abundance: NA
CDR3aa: CASSLGPAGETQYF
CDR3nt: TGTGCCAGCAGCTTAGGCCCCGCGGGAGAGACCCAGTACTTC

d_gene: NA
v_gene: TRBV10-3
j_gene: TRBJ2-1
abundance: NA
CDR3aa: CAISLEVNNEQFF
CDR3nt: TGTGCCATCTCCCTGGAGGTAAACAATGAGCAGTTCTTC

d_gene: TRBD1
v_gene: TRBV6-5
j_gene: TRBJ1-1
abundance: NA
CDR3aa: CASIGQGGAEAFF
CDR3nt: TGTGCCAGCATCGGACAGGGTGGAGCTGAAGCTTTCTTT

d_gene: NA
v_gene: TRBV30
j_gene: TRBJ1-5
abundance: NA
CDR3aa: CAWSVSRGPYSNQPQHF
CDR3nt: TGTGCCTGGAGTGTGTCCAGGGGCCCATATAGCAATCAGCCCCAGCATTTT

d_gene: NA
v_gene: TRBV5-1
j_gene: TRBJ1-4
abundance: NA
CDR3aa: CASSLSGNEKLFF
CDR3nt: TGCGCCAGCAGCTTGTCGGGTAATGAAAAACTGTTTTTT

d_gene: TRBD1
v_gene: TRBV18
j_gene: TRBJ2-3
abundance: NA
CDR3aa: CASSKRGRKGMTGDTDTQYF
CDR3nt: TGTGCCAGCTCAAAGAGGGGGCGAAAAGGTATGACAGGGGACACAGATACGCAGTATTTT

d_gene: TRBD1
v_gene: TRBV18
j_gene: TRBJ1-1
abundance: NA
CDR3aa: CASSPRTGNEAFF
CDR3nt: TGTGCCAGCTCACCCAGGACAGGGAATGAAGCTTTCTTT

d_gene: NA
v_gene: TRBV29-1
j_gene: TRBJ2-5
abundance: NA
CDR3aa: CSVEGDTGTQYF
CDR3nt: TGCAGCGTTGAAGGGGACACAGGGACCCAGTACTTC

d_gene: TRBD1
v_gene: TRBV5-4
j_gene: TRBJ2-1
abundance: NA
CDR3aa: CASSLQGALTNEQFF
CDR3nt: TGTGCCAGCAGCCTCCAGGGGGCATTAACGAATGAGCAGTTCTTC

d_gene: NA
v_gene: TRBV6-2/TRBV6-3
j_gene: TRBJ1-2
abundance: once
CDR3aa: CASSYFRERLNGYTF
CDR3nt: TGTGCCAGCAGTTACTTCAGGGAACGGCTAAATGGCTACACCTTC

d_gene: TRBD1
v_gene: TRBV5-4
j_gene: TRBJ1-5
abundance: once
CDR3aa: CASSSQGTDRGTQPQHF
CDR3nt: TGTGCCAGCAGCTCACAAGGAACGGACAGGGGAACTCAGCCCCAGCATTTT

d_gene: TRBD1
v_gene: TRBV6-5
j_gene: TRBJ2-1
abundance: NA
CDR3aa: CASSSPTLGQANEQFF
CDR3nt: TGTGCCAGCAGTTCCCCGACCCTTGGACAGGCCAATGAGCAGTTCTTC

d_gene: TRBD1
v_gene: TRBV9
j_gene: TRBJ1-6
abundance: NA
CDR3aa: CASSVGVRGAYNSPLHF
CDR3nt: TGTGCCAGCAGCGTAGGAGTCAGGGGGGCCTATAATTCACCCCTCCACTTT

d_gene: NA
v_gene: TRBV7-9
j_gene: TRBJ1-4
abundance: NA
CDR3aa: CASSHGGAENEKLFF
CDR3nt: TGTGCCAGCAGCCACGGGGGGGCAGAGAATGAAAAACTGTTTTTT

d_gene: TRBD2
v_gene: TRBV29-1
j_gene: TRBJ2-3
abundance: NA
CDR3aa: CSVGGIWEGGKDTQYF
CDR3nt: TGCAGCGTTGGAGGGATCTGGGAGGGTGGGAAAGATACGCAGTATTTT

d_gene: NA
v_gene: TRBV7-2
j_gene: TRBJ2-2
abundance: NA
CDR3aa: CASSLAAAGELFF
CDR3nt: TGTGCCAGCAGCTTAGCGGCAGCCGGGGAGCTGTTTTTT

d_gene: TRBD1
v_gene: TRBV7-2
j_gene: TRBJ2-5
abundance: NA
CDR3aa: CASSSDGQEVETQYF
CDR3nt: TGTGCCAGCAGCTCCGACGGACAGGAGGTGGAGACCCAGTACTTC

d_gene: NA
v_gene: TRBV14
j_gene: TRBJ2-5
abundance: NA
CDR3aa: CASSQDWAVQETQYF
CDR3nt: TGTGCCAGCAGCCAAGATTGGGCTGTACAAGAGACCCAGTACTTC

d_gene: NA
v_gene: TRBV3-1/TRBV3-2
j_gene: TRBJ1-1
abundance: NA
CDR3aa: CASSQSIHTEAFF
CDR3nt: TGTGCCAGCAGCCAATCTATCCACACTGAAGCTTTCTTT

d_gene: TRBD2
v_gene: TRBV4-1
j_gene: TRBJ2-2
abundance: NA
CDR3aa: CASSQATSGTGELFF
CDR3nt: TGCGCCAGCAGCCAAGCGACTAGCGGGACCGGGGAGCTGTTTTTT

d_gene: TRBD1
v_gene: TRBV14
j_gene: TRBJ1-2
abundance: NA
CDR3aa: CASSQGSGQGFDGYTF
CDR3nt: TGTGCCAGCAGCCAGGGGTCTGGACAGGGGTTTGATGGCTACACCTTC

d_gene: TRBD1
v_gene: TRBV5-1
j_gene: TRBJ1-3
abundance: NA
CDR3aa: CASTLRLGQGILSGNTIYF
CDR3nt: TGCGCCAGCACCCTGAGACTGGGACAGGGGATTTTATCCGGAAACACCATATATTTT

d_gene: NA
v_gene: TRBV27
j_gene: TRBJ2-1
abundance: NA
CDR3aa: CASSLWRGYNEQFF
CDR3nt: TGTGCCAGCAGTTTATGGCGAGGGTACAATGAGCAGTTCTTC

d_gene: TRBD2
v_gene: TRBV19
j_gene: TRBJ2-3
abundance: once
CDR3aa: CASSSRTSGNIGTQYF
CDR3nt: TGTGCCAGTAGTTCTCGGACTAGCGGGAACATAGGTACGCAGTATTTT

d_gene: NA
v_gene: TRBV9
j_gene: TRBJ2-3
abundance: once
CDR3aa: CASSAERGNTQYF
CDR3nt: TGTGCCAGCAGCGCCGAAAGGGGGAATACGCAGTATTTT

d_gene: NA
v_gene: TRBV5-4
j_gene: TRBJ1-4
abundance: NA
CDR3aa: CASSMAGRHEKLFF
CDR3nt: TGTGCCAGCAGCATGGCAGGGCGTCATGAAAAACTGTTTTTT